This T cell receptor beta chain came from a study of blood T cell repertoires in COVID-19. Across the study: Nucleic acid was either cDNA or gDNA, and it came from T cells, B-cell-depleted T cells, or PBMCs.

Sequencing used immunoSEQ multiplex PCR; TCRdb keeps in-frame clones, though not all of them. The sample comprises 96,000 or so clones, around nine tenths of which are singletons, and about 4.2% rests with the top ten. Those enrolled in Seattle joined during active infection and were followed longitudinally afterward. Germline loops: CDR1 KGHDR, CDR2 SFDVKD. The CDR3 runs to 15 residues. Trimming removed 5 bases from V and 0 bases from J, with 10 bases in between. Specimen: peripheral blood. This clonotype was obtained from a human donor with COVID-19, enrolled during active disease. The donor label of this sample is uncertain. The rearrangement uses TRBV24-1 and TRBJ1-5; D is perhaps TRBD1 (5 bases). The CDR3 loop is CATSAEQDSNQPQHF. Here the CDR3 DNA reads TGTGCCACCAGTGCTGAACAGGATAGCAATCAGCCCCAGCATTTT.